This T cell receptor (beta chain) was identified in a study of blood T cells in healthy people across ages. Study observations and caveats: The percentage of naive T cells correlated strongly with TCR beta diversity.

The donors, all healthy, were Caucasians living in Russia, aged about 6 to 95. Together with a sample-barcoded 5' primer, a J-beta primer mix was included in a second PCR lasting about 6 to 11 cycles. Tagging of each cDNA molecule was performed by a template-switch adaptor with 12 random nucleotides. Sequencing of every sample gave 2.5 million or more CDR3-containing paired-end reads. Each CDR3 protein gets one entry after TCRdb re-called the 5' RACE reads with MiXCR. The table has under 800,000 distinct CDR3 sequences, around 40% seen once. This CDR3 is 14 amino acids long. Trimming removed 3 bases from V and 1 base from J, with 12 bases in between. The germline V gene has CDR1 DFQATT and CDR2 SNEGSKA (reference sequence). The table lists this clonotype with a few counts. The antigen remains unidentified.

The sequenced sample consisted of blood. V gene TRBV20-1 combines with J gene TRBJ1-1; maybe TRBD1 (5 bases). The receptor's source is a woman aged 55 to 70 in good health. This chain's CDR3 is CSASAGGGNTEAFF. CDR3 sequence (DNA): TGCAGTGCTAGTGCCGGGGGTGGGAACACTGAAGCTTTCTTT.